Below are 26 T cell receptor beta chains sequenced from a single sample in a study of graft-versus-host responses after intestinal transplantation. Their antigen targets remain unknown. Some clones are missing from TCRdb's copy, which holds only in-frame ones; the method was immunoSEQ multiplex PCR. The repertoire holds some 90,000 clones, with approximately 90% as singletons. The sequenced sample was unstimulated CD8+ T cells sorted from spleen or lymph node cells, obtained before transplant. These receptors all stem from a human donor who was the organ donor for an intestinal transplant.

CDR3 loop: CASSARTGNSNQPQHF. The CDR3 region has the DNA TGTGCCAGCAGCGCGAGGACAGGGAACAGCAATCAGCCCCAGCATTTT. V and J are TRBV21-1 and TRBJ1-5; the table's TRBD1 call for D was not verified on the DNA. TRBV21-1 is annotated as a pseudogene. This CDR3 has 16 amino acids.

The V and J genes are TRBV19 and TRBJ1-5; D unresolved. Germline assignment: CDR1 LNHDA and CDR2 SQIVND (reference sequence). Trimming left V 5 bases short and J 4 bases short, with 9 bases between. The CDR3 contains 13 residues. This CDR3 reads CASSYGGNQPQHF. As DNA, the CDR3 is TGTGCCAGTAGTTACGGAGGGAATCAGCCCCAGCATTTT.

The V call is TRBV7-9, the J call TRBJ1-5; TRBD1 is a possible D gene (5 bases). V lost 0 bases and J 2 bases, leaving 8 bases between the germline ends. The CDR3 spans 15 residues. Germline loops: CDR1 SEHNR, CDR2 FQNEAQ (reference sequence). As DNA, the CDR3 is TGTGCCAGCAGCTTAGCGGGACTTCGCAATCAGCCCCAGCATTTT. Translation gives CASSLAGLRNQPQHF.

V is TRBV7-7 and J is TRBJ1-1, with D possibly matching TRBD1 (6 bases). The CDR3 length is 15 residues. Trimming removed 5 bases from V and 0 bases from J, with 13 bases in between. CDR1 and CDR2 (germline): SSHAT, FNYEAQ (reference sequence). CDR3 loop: CASSPLQGMNTEAFF. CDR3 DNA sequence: TGTGCCAGCAGCCCCTTGCAGGGGATGAACACTGAAGCTTTCTTT.

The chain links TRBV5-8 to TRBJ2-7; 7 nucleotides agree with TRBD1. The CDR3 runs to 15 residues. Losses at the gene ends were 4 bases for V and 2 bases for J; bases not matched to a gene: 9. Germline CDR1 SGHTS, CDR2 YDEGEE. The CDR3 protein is CASSPQTGHPYEQYF. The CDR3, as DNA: TGTGCCAGCAGCCCACAGACAGGGCACCCCTACGAGCAGTACTTC. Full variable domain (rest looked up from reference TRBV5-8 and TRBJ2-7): EAGVTQSPTHLIKTRGQQATLRCSPISGHTSVYWYQQALGLGLQFLLWYDEGEERNRGNFPPRFSGRQFPNYSSELNVNALELEDSALYLCASSPQTGHPYEQYFGPGTRLTVT.

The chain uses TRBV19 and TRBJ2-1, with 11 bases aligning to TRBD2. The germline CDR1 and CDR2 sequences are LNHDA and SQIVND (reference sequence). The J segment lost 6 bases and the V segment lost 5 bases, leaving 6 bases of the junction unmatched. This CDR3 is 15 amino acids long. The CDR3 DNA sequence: TGTGCCAGTAGTCCAACTAGCGGGGGAATCAATGAGCAGTTCTTC. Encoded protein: CASSPTSGGINEQFF. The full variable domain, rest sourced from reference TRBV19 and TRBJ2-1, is DGGITQSPKYLFRKEGQNVTLSCEQNLNHDAMYWYRQDPGQGLRLIYYSQIVNDFQKGDIAEGYSVSREKKESFPLTVTSAQKNPTAFYLCASSPTSGGINEQFFGPGTRLTVL.

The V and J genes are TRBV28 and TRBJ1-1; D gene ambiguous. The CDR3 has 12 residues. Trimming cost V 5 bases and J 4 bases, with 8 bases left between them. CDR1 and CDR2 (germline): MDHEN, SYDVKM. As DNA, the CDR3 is TGTGCCAGCAGTCCCGGACTCACTGAAGCTTTCTTT. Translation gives CASSPGLTEAFF.

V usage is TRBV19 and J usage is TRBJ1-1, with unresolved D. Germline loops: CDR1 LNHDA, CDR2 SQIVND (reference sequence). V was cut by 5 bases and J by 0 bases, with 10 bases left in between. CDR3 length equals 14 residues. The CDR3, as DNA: TGTGCCAGTAGTGAATCGGGGATGAACACTGAAGCTTTCTTT. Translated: CASSESGMNTEAFF.

CDR3 nucleotides: TGTGCCAGCAGCCGGACAGGGACTAGCAATCAGCCCCAGCATTTT. It specifies CASSRTGTSNQPQHF. This chain links TRBV9 with TRBJ1-5; TRBD1 aligns across 8 bases. The CDR3 is 15 residues long. V was clipped by 4 bases and J by 0 bases; unmatched bases: 3. Per germline, CDR1 SGDLS and CDR2 YYNGEE.

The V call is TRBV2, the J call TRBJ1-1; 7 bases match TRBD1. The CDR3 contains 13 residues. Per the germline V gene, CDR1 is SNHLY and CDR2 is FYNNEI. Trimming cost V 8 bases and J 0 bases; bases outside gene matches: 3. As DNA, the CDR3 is TGTGCCAGCCGGGACAGCCTGAACACTGAAGCTTTCTTT. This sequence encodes CASRDSLNTEAFF.

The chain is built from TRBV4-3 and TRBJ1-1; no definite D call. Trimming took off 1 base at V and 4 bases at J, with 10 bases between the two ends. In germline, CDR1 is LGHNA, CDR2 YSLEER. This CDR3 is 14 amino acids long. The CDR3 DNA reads TGCGCCAGCAGCCAAGGGGCGGGTGTCACTGAAGCTTTCTTT. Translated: CASSQGAGVTEAFF.

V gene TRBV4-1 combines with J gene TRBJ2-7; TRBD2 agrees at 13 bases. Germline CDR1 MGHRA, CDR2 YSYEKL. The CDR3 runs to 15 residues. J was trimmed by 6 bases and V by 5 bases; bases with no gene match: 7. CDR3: CASSSTSGGAAEQYF. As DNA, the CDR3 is TGCGCCAGCAGCTCCACTAGCGGGGGGGCTGCCGAGCAGTACTTC.

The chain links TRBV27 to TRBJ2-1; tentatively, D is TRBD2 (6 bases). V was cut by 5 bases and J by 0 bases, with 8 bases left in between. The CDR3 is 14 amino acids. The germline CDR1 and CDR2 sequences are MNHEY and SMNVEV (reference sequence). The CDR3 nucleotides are TGTGCCAGCAGTCAGACTAGCTCCTACAATGAGCAGTTCTTC. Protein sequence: CASSQTSSYNEQFF.

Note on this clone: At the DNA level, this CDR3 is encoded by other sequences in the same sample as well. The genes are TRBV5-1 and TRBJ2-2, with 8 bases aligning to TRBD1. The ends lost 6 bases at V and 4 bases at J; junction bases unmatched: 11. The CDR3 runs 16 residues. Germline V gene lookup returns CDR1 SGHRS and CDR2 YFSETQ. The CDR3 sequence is CASTSPGTGPTGELFF. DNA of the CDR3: TGCGCCAGCACCTCTCCCGGGACAGGCCCCACCGGGGAGCTGTTTTTT.

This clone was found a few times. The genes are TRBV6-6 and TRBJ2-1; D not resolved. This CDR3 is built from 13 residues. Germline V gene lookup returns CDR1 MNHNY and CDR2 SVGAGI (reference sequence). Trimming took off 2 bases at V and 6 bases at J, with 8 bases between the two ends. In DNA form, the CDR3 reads TGTGCCAGCAGTTACGACAAAGTCAATGAGCAGTTCTTC. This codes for CASSYDKVNEQFF.

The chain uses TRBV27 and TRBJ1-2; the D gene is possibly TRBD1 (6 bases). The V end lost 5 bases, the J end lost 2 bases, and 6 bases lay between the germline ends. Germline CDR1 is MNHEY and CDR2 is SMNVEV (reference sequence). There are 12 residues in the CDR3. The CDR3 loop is CASSQGNYGYTF. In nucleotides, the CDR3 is TGTGCCAGCAGTCAGGGGAACTATGGCTACACCTTC.

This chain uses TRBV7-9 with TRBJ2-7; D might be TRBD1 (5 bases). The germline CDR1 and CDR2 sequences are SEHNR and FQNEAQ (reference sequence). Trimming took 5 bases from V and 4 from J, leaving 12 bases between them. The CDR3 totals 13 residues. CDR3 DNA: TGTGCCAGCAGCGGTGGCGCAGGGTACGAGCAGTACTTC. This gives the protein CASSGGAGYEQYF.

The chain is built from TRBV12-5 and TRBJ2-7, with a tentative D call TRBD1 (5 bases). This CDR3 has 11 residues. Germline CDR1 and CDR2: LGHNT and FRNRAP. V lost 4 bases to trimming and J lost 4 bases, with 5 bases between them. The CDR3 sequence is CASGSGYEQYF. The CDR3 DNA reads TGTGCTAGTGGTTCAGGGTACGAGCAGTACTTC.

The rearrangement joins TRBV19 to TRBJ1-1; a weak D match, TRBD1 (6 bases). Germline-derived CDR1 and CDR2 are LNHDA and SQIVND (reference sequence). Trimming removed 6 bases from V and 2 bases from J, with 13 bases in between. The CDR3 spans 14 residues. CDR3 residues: CASSTGGTNTEAFF. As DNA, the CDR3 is TGTGCCAGTAGCACGGGGGGCACCAACACTGAAGCTTTCTTT.

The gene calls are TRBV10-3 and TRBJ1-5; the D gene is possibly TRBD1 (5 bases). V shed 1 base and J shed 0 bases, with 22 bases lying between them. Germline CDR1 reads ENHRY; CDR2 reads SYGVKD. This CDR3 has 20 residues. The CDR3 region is CAISELWRAGKGNSNQPQHF. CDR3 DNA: TGTGCCATCAGTGAGTTGTGGAGGGCAGGGAAGGGGAATAGCAATCAGCCCCAGCATTTT.

The CDR3 region is CASSLTGSNSPLHF. The CDR3 DNA reads as TGTGCCAGCAGTTTGACAGGGAGTAATTCACCCCTCCACTTT. This chain links TRBV27 with TRBJ1-6; TRBD1 matches at 7 bases. V lost 3 bases to trimming and J lost 6 bases; unmatched junction nucleotides: 2. Germline V lookup: CDR1 MNHEY, CDR2 SMNVEV (reference sequence). CDR3 length equals 14 residues.

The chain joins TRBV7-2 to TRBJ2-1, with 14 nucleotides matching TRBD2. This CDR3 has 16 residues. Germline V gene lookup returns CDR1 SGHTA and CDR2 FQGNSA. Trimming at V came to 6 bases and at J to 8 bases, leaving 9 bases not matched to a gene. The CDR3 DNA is TGTGCCAGCAGGTCGACTAGCGGGGGGGTCCTCGATGAGCAGTTCTTC. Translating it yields CASRSTSGGVLDEQFF.

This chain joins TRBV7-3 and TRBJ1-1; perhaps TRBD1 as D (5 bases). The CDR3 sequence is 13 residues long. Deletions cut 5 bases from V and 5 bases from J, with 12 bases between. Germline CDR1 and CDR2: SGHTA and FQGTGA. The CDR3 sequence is CASSAGTATEAFF. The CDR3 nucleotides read TGTGCCAGCAGCGCCGGGACTGCGACTGAAGCTTTCTTT.

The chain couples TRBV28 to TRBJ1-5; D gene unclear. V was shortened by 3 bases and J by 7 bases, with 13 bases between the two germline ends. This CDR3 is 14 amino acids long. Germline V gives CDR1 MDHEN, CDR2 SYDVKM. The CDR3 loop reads CASSLYPAGQPQHF. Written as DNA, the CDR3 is TGTGCCAGCAGTTTGTACCCAGCGGGACAGCCCCAGCATTTT.

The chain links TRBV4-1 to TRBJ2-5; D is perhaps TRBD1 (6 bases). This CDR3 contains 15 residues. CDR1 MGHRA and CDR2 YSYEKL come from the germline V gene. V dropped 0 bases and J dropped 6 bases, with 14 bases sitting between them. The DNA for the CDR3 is TGCGCCAGCAGCCAAGATCGGACAGTAGGACAGACCCAGTACTTC. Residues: CASSQDRTVGQTQYF.

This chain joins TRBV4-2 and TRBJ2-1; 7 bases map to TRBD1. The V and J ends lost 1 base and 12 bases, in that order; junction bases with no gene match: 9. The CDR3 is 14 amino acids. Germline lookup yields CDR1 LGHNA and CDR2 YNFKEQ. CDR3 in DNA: TGTGCCAGCAGCCAAGGACCCTCGGACAGGTGGCAGTTCTTC. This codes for CASSQGPSDRWQFF.